These T cell receptor beta chains were read from a single sample in a study of T cell repertoires in cytomegalovirus infection. TCRdb re-called the reads with MiXCR, one entry per CDR3 protein. The data show about 450,000 distinct CDR3 sequences, under 40% seen once. Sequenced: PBMCs. The receptors here all came from a human donor in good health (CMV status not recorded). Some clones in this sample may be carry-over from other donors' samples. Both conserved end residues are part of each CDR3. A D gene is named only where the DNA matches it firmly. Clone size is stated in some rows and not others, as once, few, many or a class when expanded.

D gene	clone size	V gene	J gene	CDR3 length	CDR3 protein	CDR3 DNA
-	-	TRBV12-3/TRBV12-4	TRBJ2-2	15	CASRQGTINTGELFF	TGTGCCAGCAGGCAGGGGACGATCAACACCGGGGAGCTGTTTTTT
TRBD2	-	TRBV6-1	TRBJ2-1	13	CASSQGGYNEQFF	TGTGCCAGCAGCCAGGGAGGGTACAATGAGCAGTTCTTC
TRBD1	-	TRBV20-1	TRBJ1-6	14	CSASRDRVNSPLHF	TGCAGTGCCAGCCGGGACAGGGTTAATTCACCCCTCCACTTT
-	few	TRBV6-6	TRBJ2-3	18	CASSYGRGHPKGTDTQYF	TGTGCCAGCAGTTATGGCCGGGGGCATCCCAAAGGGACAGATACGCAGTATTTT
TRBD1	-	TRBV6-6	TRBJ1-5	14	CASSRTGANQPQHF	TGTGCCAGCAGCCGGACAGGGGCCAATCAGCCCCAGCATTTT
-	-	TRBV10-3	TRBJ2-1	14	CAISEGPGVNEQFF	TGTGCCATCAGTGAGGGTCCGGGAGTCAATGAGCAGTTCTTC
-	few	TRBV7-8	TRBJ1-1	15	CASIRRGGRNTEAFF	TGTGCCAGCATACGTAGAGGGGGACGTAACACTGAAGCTTTCTTT
-	-	TRBV5-4	TRBJ2-2	16	CASSLGGSVNTGELFF	TGTGCCAGCAGCTTGGGGGGCTCGGTTAACACCGGGGAGCTGTTTTTT
TRBD1	-	TRBV15	TRBJ2-3	15	CATSRQGAFADTQYF	TGTGCCACCAGCAGACAGGGGGCCTTCGCAGATACGCAGTATTTT
-	-	TRBV7-7	TRBJ2-3	15	CASSLSSLSTDTQYF	TGTGCCAGCAGCTTAAGCAGCCTTAGCACAGATACGCAGTATTTT
-	-	TRBV6-1	TRBJ1-3	15	CASSGDRSSGNTIYF	TGTGCCAGCAGTGGTGACAGGAGCTCTGGAAACACCATATATTTT
TRBD1	many	TRBV7-8	TRBJ1-1	17	CASSSRDSPRMNTEAFF	TGTGCCAGCAGCTCAAGGGACAGCCCTCGAATGAACACTGAAGCTTTCTTT
TRBD1	-	TRBV7-9	TRBJ2-2	16	CASSSMTGLATGELFF	TGTGCCAGCAGCTCGATGACAGGGCTAGCCACCGGGGAGCTGTTTTTT
-	many	TRBV7-8	TRBJ2-7	11	CASSRGLEQYF	TGTGCCAGCAGTCGCGGACTCGAGCAGTACTTC
TRBD1	-	TRBV10-2	TRBJ2-7	14	CASTGTAGSYEQYF	TGCGCCAGTACCGGGACAGCCGGCTCCTACGAGCAGTACTTC
TRBD2	-	TRBV5-6	TRBJ2-5	15	CASRLTGLAGETQYF	TGTGCCAGCAGATTGACGGGACTAGCGGGGGAGACCCAGTACTTC
TRBD2	few	TRBV7-2	TRBJ2-1	16	CASSLVGGGAPNEQFF	TGTGCCAGCAGCTTAGTTGGCGGGGGGGCCCCCAATGAGCAGTTCTTC
-	-	TRBV6-4	TRBJ1-4	14	CASSRTAGNEKLFF	TGTGCCAGCAGTCGGACGGCTGGTAATGAAAAACTGTTTTTT
-	-	TRBV7-2	TRBJ2-4	15	CASSLKEGAHSIQYF	TGTGCCAGCAGCTTAAAGGAGGGGGCGCATAGCATTCAGTACTTC
TRBD2	-	TRBV7-2	TRBJ2-5	17	CASSPRTSGGYQETQYF	TGTGCCAGCAGCCCAAGGACTAGCGGGGGGTACCAAGAGACCCAGTACTTC
TRBD1	-	TRBV20-1	TRBJ2-7	15	CSAGSAGTGGYEQYF	TGCAGTGCTGGCTCTGCCGGGACAGGGGGCTACGAGCAGTACTTC
TRBD2	-	TRBV18	TRBJ2-1	20	CASPRVNQAGGPFSYNEQFF	TGTGCCAGCCCCCGTGTAAACCAAGCGGGGGGCCCTTTCTCCTACAATGAGCAGTTCTTC
-	-	TRBV7-2	TRBJ2-1	15	CASSLEGPAYNEQFF	TGTGCCAGCAGCTTAGAGGGACCCGCCTACAATGAGCAGTTCTTC
TRBD2	-	TRBV15	TRBJ2-5	18	CATSMGTSGGRGFETQYF	TGTGCCACCAGCATGGGGACTAGCGGGGGGCGAGGGTTTGAGACCCAGTACTTC
-	-	TRBV11-2	TRBJ2-1	13	CASSWTPQDEQFF	TGTGCCAGCAGTTGGACCCCTCAAGATGAGCAGTTCTTC
-	once	TRBV7-9	TRBJ1-4	16	CASSRRTDATNEKLFF	TGTGCCAGCAGCCGACGAACGGATGCAACTAATGAAAAACTGTTTTTT
TRBD1	few	TRBV6-1	TRBJ2-7	13	CASSGGQGRWQYF	TGTGCCAGCAGTGGGGGACAGGGACGATGGCAGTACTTC
-	-	TRBV27	TRBJ2-3	15	CASSSKGPSTDTQYF	TGTGCCAGCAGTTCGAAGGGACCTAGCACAGATACGCAGTATTTT
-	-	TRBV12-3/TRBV12-4	TRBJ1-4	14	CASSLRHWDEKLFF	TGTGCCAGCAGTTTAAGACATTGGGACGAAAAACTGTTTTTT
-	many	TRBV6-1	TRBJ2-1	15	CASSLHRPGNNEQFF	TGTGCCAGCAGTTTACATCGGCCAGGTAACAATGAGCAGTTCTTC
-	-	TRBV6-1	TRBJ2-7	16	CASSEFGREGSYEQYF	TGTGCCAGCAGTGAATTCGGCAGGGAAGGGTCCTACGAGCAGTACTTC
-	once	TRBV7-6	TRBJ2-2	19	CASSLTVPVAGPNTGELFF	TGTGCCAGCAGCCTCACCGTTCCGGTGGCAGGCCCGAACACCGGGGAGCTGTTTTTT
TRBD1	few	TRBV12-3/TRBV12-4	TRBJ1-5	16	CASSNTRTGAVQPQHF	TGTGCCAGCAGCAACACCCGGACAGGGGCGGTTCAGCCCCAGCATTTT
-	many	TRBV7-2	TRBJ1-4	13	CASSLGGNEKLFF	TGTGCCAGCAGCTTAGGGGGTAATGAAAAACTGTTTTTT
-	-	TRBV19	TRBJ1-5	13	CAVRGAQNQPQHF	TGTGCCGTGAGGGGCGCCCAAAATCAGCCCCAGCATTTT
TRBD1	many	TRBV7-2	TRBJ1-6	17	CASSPSAGGTFIAPLHF	TGTGCCAGCAGCCCCTCGGCAGGGGGGACTTTTATCGCACCCCTCCACTTT
-	many	TRBV7-2	TRBJ1-1	14	CASSLAGQNTEAFF	TGTGCCAGCAGCTTAGCGGGACAGAACACTGAAGCTTTCTTT
-	many	TRBV12-3/TRBV12-4	TRBJ1-2	14	CASSLAQQIYGYTF	TGTGCCAGCAGTTTAGCGCAACAGATCTATGGCTACACCTTC
TRBD1	-	TRBV7-2	TRBJ1-6	15	CASSLVGTGSSPLHF	TGTGCCAGCAGCTTAGTCGGGACAGGGAGTTCACCCCTCCACTTT
-	-	TRBV6-8	TRBJ1-1	12	CASSNTGNEAFF	TGTGCCAGCAGTAACACAGGGAACGAGGCTTTCTTT
-	-	TRBV5-5	TRBJ2-7	14	CASSFKETAYEQYF	TGTGCCAGCAGCTTTAAGGAAACGGCCTACGAGCAGTACTTC
-	-	TRBV6-6	TRBJ1-1	15	CASRPNGGPNTEAFF	TGTGCCAGCAGACCAAACGGGGGACCGAACACTGAAGCTTTCTTT
-	few	TRBV19	TRBJ2-1	16	CASSIERALSHNEQFF	TGTGCCAGTAGTATAGAAAGGGCACTTTCCCACAATGAGCAGTTCTTC
-	-	TRBV7-9	TRBJ2-2	16	CASSSTGMKNTGELFF	TGTGCCAGCAGCTCTACAGGGATGAAGAACACCGGGGAGCTGTTTTTT
TRBD1	-	TRBV27	TRBJ1-1	15	CASSLSGTADPGAFF	TGTGCCAGCAGTTTATCGGGGACAGCGGACCCCGGTGCTTTCTTT
TRBD1	-	TRBV28	TRBJ1-2	14	CASRATGANYGYTF	TGTGCCAGCCGGGCTACAGGGGCTAACTATGGCTACACCTTC
-	few	TRBV6-2/TRBV6-3	TRBJ1-1	16	CASSSFILTDHTEAFF	TGTGCCAGCAGTTCCTTCATCTTGACAGACCACACTGAAGCTTTCTTT
-	-	TRBV24-1	TRBJ2-5	14	CATSDSAIGKTQYF	TGTGCCACCAGTGATTCGGCTATCGGGAAGACCCAGTACTTC
TRBD1	once	TRBV20-1	TRBJ1-1	13	CSASGTENTEAFF	TGCAGTGCTAGTGGGACAGAGAACACTGAAGCTTTCTTT
-	few	TRBV4-1	TRBJ1-3	16	CASSQDPGLSGNTIYF	TGCGCCAGCAGCCAAGATCCAGGTCTCTCTGGAAACACCATATATTTT